This is a list of T cell receptor beta chains from one sample in a study of OX40 agonist ivuxolimab in advanced cancers. Sequenced by immunoSEQ multiplex PCR; TCRdb stores in-frame clones only, minus some. The repertoire includes tens of thousands of clones, 84% of them detected once, and around 0.73% sits in the top ten. The sequencing used CD4+ or CD8+ T cells sorted from blood, collected in a trial of the OX40 agonist ivuxolimab. The receptors derive from an adult with an advanced solid tumor such as melanoma, head and neck, liver or kidney cancer. Both conserved end residues are part of each CDR3. A D gene is named only where the DNA matches it firmly. Size values are once, few and many counts, or a class for expanded clones, and some rows have none.

v_call	clone_size	j_call	d_call	cdr3_aa	cdr3_nt
TRBV25-1	NA	TRBJ1-1	NA	CASSLPGRMNTEAFF	TGTGCCAGCAGCCTTCCGGGACGGATGAACACTGAAGCTTTCTTT
TRBV7-9	NA	TRBJ2-1	TRBD1	CASSLEGGEYNEQFF	TGTGCCAGCAGCTTAGAAGGGGGCGAGTACAATGAGCAGTTCTTC
TRBV5-1	NA	TRBJ1-1	NA	CASSLFSDLNTEAFF	TGCGCCAGCAGCTTGTTTTCAGACTTGAACACTGAAGCTTTCTTT
TRBV10-1	NA	TRBJ1-1	NA	CASSENRVNTEAFF	TGCGCCAGCAGTGAGAACAGGGTGAACACTGAAGCTTTCTTT
TRBV11-3	NA	TRBJ2-3	NA	CASSQDPRTDTQYF	TGTGCCAGCAGCCAGGACCCCCGCACAGATACGCAGTATTTT
TRBV7-2	NA	TRBJ1-2	NA	CASSPGGPYGYTF	TGTGCCAGCAGCCCCGGGGGCCCCTATGGCTACACCTTC
TRBV5-4	NA	TRBJ2-7	NA	CASSLDGRGEQYF	TGTGCCAGCAGCTTGGACGGAAGGGGCGAGCAGTACTTC
TRBV5-6	NA	TRBJ2-7	TRBD1	CASSASTGVDEQYF	TGTGCCAGCAGCGCCAGCACAGGGGTCGACGAGCAGTACTTC
TRBV10-2	NA	TRBJ2-3	TRBD2	CASVNFGGAKDTQYF	TGCGCCAGCGTCAATTTCGGGGGGGCGAAAGATACGCAGTATTTT
TRBV7-8	NA	TRBJ2-7	NA	CASSPNYEQYF	TGTGCCAGCAGTCCTAACTACGAGCAGTACTTC
TRBV7-9	NA	TRBJ1-1	NA	CASSFTGRAEAFF	TGTGCCAGCAGCTTTACAGGGAGGGCTGAAGCTTTCTTT
TRBV7-9	NA	TRBJ2-5	NA	CASSLDTKETQYF	TGTGCCAGCAGCCTCGACACCAAAGAGACCCAGTACTTC
TRBV9	NA	TRBJ2-2	NA	CASSVGDTGELFF	TGTGCCAGCAGCGTAGGGGACACCGGGGAGCTGTTTTTT
TRBV9	few	TRBJ1-2	NA	CASSPRGAGVVYGYTF	TGTGCCAGCAGTCCCCGGGGGGCAGGAGTCGTCTATGGCTACACCTTC
TRBV7-2	NA	TRBJ1-5	NA	CASSLAGQPQHF	TGTGCCAGCAGCTTAGCCGGACAGCCCCAGCATTTT
TRBV11-2	NA	TRBJ2-1	TRBD2	CASSLDRAGGNNEQFF	TGTGCCAGCAGCTTAGACCGGGCGGGAGGTAACAATGAGCAGTTCTTC
TRBV19	NA	TRBJ2-2	TRBD2	CASTREGNTGELFF	TGTGCCAGTACCAGGGAGGGTAACACCGGGGAGCTGTTTTTT
TRBV7-6	NA	TRBJ1-3	NA	CASSLGQFYSGNTIYF	TGTGCCAGCAGCTTAGGACAGTTCTACTCTGGAAACACCATATATTTT
TRBV10-2	NA	TRBJ1-5	NA	CASTRDPNQPQHF	TGCGCCAGCACCAGGGACCCGAATCAGCCCCAGCATTTT
TRBV5-1	NA	TRBJ2-7	NA	CASSFDNAETYEQYF	TGCGCCAGCAGCTTCGATAACGCGGAGACCTACGAGCAGTACTTC
TRBV28	NA	TRBJ2-7	NA	CASSFPLSSYEQYF	TGTGCCAGCAGTTTCCCCTTGAGCTCCTACGAGCAGTACTTC
TRBV29-1	NA	TRBJ1-2	NA	CSGQRGVGDGYTF	TGCAGCGGACAACGGGGGGTAGGAGATGGCTACACCTTC
TRBV11-2	NA	TRBJ2-5	TRBD2	CASSPRTRTETQYF	TGTGCCAGCAGCCCCAGGACTAGAACGGAGACCCAGTACTTC
TRBV27	NA	TRBJ2-3	TRBD1	CASSLDRSTDTQYF	TGTGCCAGCAGCCTGGACAGGTCCACAGATACGCAGTATTTT
TRBV6-6	NA	TRBJ1-5	NA	CASTELGQSNQPQHF	TGTGCCAGCACCGAGCTAGGACAGAGCAATCAGCCCCAGCATTTT
TRBV5-4	NA	TRBJ2-3	NA	CASSLYQGGRTDTQYF	TGTGCCAGCAGCTTGTATCAGGGTGGCCGCACAGATACGCAGTATTTT
TRBV27	NA	TRBJ1-4	NA	CASMTTAAGSNEKLFF	TGTGCCAGCATGACTACCGCGGCAGGGAGTAATGAAAAACTGTTTTTT
TRBV5-4	few	TRBJ2-2	NA	CASSSTSANTGELFF	TGTGCCAGCAGCTCTACATCTGCGAACACCGGGGAGCTGTTTTTT
TRBV19	NA	TRBJ2-3	NA	CASSIGYNTDTQYF	TGTGCCAGTAGTATAGGATACAACACAGATACGCAGTATTTT
TRBV5-1	NA	TRBJ2-1	NA	CASSLAAPSYNEQFF	TGCGCCAGCAGCTTGGCAGCTCCATCCTACAATGAGCAGTTCTTC
TRBV9	NA	TRBJ2-1	TRBD2	CASSVAGGRDYNEQFF	TGTGCCAGCAGCGTAGCCGGCGGGAGAGACTACAATGAGCAGTTCTTC
TRBV10-1	NA	TRBJ2-5	NA	CASSESGLETQYF	TGCGCCAGCAGTGAGAGCGGTTTGGAGACCCAGTACTTC
TRBV28	NA	TRBJ1-1	NA	CASSDGGMLNTEAFF	TGTGCCAGCAGTGACGGTGGAATGTTGAACACTGAAGCTTTCTTT
TRBV7-8	once	TRBJ2-7	TRBD1	CASSFGTGKGYEQYF	TGTGCCAGCAGCTTTGGGACAGGGAAAGGCTACGAGCAGTACTTC
TRBV11-3	NA	TRBJ2-3	NA	CASSHGSGSTDTQYF	TGTGCCAGCAGTCACGGGAGCGGTAGCACAGATACGCAGTATTTT
TRBV10-3	NA	TRBJ1-1	NA	CAINTQGNTEAFF	TGTGCTATAAACACCCAGGGGAACACTGAAGCTTTCTTT
TRBV7-9	few	TRBJ1-2	NA	CASSLGEYGYTF	TGTGCCAGCAGCTTGGGGGAATATGGCTACACCTTC
TRBV5-1	NA	TRBJ2-3	NA	CASSLSSPTDTQYF	TGCGCCAGCAGCTTGTCGAGCCCCACAGATACGCAGTATTTT
TRBV18	NA	TRBJ1-1	NA	CASSRRGAILTEAFF	TGTGCCAGCTCACGCCGGGGGGCGATTTTAACTGAAGCTTTCTTT
TRBV10-3	NA	TRBJ2-7	NA	CAISAGRGQGNEQYF	TGTGCCATCAGTGCCGGGAGGGGACAGGGCAACGAGCAGTACTTC
TRBV27	NA	TRBJ1-5	NA	CARARSRQPQHF	TGTGCCAGGGCTAGAAGTCGTCAGCCCCAGCATTTT